This TCR beta chain was captured in a study of T cell responses to AZD1222 COVID-19 vaccine. This clone appeared a single time. Its cognate antigen is unknown. This table comes from immunoSEQ multiplex PCR, and its TCRdb copy is limited to in-frame clones, with some not included. The table lists around 100,000 clones, just under 90% of them singletons. The CDR3 runs 18 residues. J lost 4 bases, V lost 4 bases, and 8 bases had no gene match. CDR1 is LGHDT, CDR2 YNNKEL, per germline (reference sequence). Study-wide findings and caveats: White British donors predominated, females outnumbered males, and clonal diversity was possibly underestimated.

This chain links TRBV3-1 (or the pseudogene TRBV3-2) with TRBJ2-3; TRBD2 matches at 16 bases. Sequencing was performed on peripheral blood, taken on day 0 of AZD1222 vaccination. The sequence derives from an adult in good health. The CDR3 DNA reads as TGTGCCAGCAGCCCGAGGGGACTAGCGGGGGGGCAAGCAGATACGCAGTATTTT. This encodes CASSPRGLAGGQADTQYF.